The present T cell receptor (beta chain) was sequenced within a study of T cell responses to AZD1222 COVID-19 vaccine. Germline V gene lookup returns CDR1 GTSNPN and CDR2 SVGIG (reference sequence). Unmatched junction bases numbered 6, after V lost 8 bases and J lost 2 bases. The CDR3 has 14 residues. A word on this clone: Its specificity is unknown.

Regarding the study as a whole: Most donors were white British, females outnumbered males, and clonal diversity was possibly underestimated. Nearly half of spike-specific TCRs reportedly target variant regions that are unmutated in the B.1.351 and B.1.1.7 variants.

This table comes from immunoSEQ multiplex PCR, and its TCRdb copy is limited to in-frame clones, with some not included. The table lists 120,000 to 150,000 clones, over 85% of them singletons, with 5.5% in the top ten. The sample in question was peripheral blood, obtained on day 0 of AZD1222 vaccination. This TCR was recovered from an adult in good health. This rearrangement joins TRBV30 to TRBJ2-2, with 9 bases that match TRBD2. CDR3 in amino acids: CARGGRGNTGELFF. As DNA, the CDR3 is TGTGCCCGGGGCGGGAGGGGTAACACCGGGGAGCTGTTTTTT.